A selection of T cell receptor beta chains follows, all from one sample in a study of memory CD4+ T cells and cytomegalovirus serostatus. Sequenced by immunoSEQ multiplex PCR; TCRdb stores in-frame clones only, minus some. Here the sample spans more than 45,000 clones, 70% to 85% being singletons. The specimen sequenced was memory CD4+ T cells from blood. The receptors stem from an adult in good health and CMV-seronegative. Each CDR3 is given with its conserved first and last residue. Fields, in order: clone size, V gene, J gene, CDR3 protein. The size entry is marked missing in some rows and otherwise reads once, few, many or a size class.

clone size: .
V gene: TRBV30
J gene: TRBJ1-1
CDR3 protein: CAWGRGPNTEAFF

clone size: once
V gene: TRBV5-1
J gene: TRBJ2-3
CDR3 protein: CASSPGLHTDTQYF

clone size: .
V gene: TRBV9
J gene: TRBJ2-1
CDR3 protein: CASSVAGGSYNEQFF

clone size: .
V gene: TRBV7-2
J gene: TRBJ1-5
CDR3 protein: CASSPQAGNQPQHF

clone size: few
V gene: TRBV29-1
J gene: TRBJ1-5
CDR3 protein: CSVGGLGSNQPQHF

clone size: .
V gene: TRBV21-1
J gene: TRBJ1-5
CDR3 protein: CASSKDSRGGGSNQPQHF

clone size: .
V gene: TRBV4-2
J gene: TRBJ1-1
CDR3 protein: CASSQRSDTEAFF

clone size: .
V gene: TRBV2
J gene: TRBJ1-6
CDR3 protein: CASRGGQGRNSPLHF

clone size: once
V gene: TRBV5-1
J gene: TRBJ2-3
CDR3 protein: CASSLVAGGIDTQYF

clone size: once
V gene: TRBV5-1
J gene: TRBJ1-5
CDR3 protein: CASSLVPDHQPQHF

clone size: .
V gene: TRBV5-1
J gene: TRBJ1-1
CDR3 protein: CASSTGTFQGTEAFF

clone size: .
V gene: TRBV5-1
J gene: TRBJ2-7
CDR3 protein: CASSTGTSGGLYEQYF

clone size: .
V gene: TRBV5-6
J gene: TRBJ1-1
CDR3 protein: CASSLPGNTEAFF

clone size: .
V gene: TRBV29-1
J gene: TRBJ2-1
CDR3 protein: CSARKGEGAARKQFF

clone size: .
V gene: TRBV9
J gene: TRBJ1-6
CDR3 protein: CASSVSAGRDSPLHF

clone size: .
V gene: TRBV5-1
J gene: TRBJ2-2
CDR3 protein: CASSGGLAGTGELFF

clone size: .
V gene: TRBV4-3
J gene: TRBJ1-2
CDR3 protein: CASSQDSAKNTYGYTF

clone size: .
V gene: TRBV21-1
J gene: TRBJ2-5
CDR3 protein: CASSKYLQGFHQETQYF

clone size: .
V gene: TRBV10-3
J gene: TRBJ1-6
CDR3 protein: CAISRGSSPLHF

clone size: .
V gene: TRBV7-8
J gene: TRBJ1-1
CDR3 protein: CASSFPNTEAFF

clone size: .
V gene: TRBV2
J gene: TRBJ2-2
CDR3 protein: CASRRDRNTGELFF

clone size: .
V gene: TRBV7-2
J gene: TRBJ2-1
CDR3 protein: CASVRGAYNEQFF

clone size: .
V gene: TRBV4-1
J gene: TRBJ1-1
CDR3 protein: CASSRSQGENTEAFF

clone size: .
V gene: TRBV5-1
J gene: TRBJ2-3
CDR3 protein: CASSLEGGYNTDTQYF

clone size: .
V gene: TRBV28
J gene: TRBJ2-3
CDR3 protein: CASSSTRSDTQYF

clone size: .
V gene: TRBV6-4
J gene: TRBJ2-2
CDR3 protein: CASSENGVPPGELFF

clone size: .
V gene: TRBV9
J gene: TRBJ2-5
CDR3 protein: CASSVGAGGGETQYF

clone size: .
V gene: TRBV23-1
J gene: TRBJ1-3
CDR3 protein: CASSQPTTSSGNTIYF

clone size: .
V gene: TRBV2
J gene: TRBJ1-2
CDR3 protein: CASGQTGVSAGGYGYTF

clone size: .
V gene: TRBV7-6
J gene: TRBJ2-1
CDR3 protein: CASSLGGAGNNEQFF

clone size: .
V gene: TRBV9
J gene: TRBJ2-3
CDR3 protein: CASSVTPTGPSTDTQYF

clone size: few
V gene: TRBV11-2
J gene: TRBJ2-3
CDR3 protein: CASSIGEPTDTQYF

clone size: .
V gene: TRBV5-6
J gene: TRBJ2-5
CDR3 protein: CASSLAGLQETQYF

clone size: .
V gene: TRBV18
J gene: TRBJ2-7
CDR3 protein: CASSPLRTTSYEQYF

clone size: .
V gene: TRBV28
J gene: TRBJ1-2
CDR3 protein: CATKGGGLANYGYTF

clone size: once
V gene: TRBV10-3
J gene: TRBJ1-3
CDR3 protein: CAISPDSATGNTIYF

clone size: .
V gene: TRBV7-3
J gene: TRBJ2-5
CDR3 protein: CASREDRGQETQYF

clone size: .
V gene: TRBV28
J gene: TRBJ1-4
CDR3 protein: CASSLYRPTRTDNEKLFF

clone size: once
V gene: TRBV29-1
J gene: TRBJ2-3
CDR3 protein: CSVDPGSRSDTQYF

clone size: .
V gene: TRBV27
J gene: TRBJ1-2
CDR3 protein: CASSLAGQTSSEGYTF

clone size: .
V gene: TRBV5-1
J gene: TRBJ2-1
CDR3 protein: CASSIPRTDPYNEQFF

clone size: .
V gene: TRBV2
J gene: TRBJ1-6
CDR3 protein: CASSEESGYSPLHF

clone size: .
V gene: TRBV29-1
J gene: TRBJ2-3
CDR3 protein: CSAQPVSASTDTQYF

clone size: .
V gene: TRBV7-2
J gene: TRBJ1-1
CDR3 protein: CASSLVATEAFF

clone size: few
V gene: TRBV4-3
J gene: TRBJ1-2
CDR3 protein: CASSQNPLMDRVSNYGYTF

clone size: .
V gene: TRBV10-3
J gene: TRBJ1-2
CDR3 protein: CAIKGTDRFDGYTF